The 9 T cell receptor beta chains below come from one sample, sequenced in a study of cytomegalovirus exposure and HLA in healthy donors. PCR employed 60 Vbeta and 13 Jbeta primers. Libraries were prepared by immunoSEQ multiplex PCR; TCRdb keeps only in-frame clonotypes and omits some of them. The table records 100,000 or so clones, about 79% of them present only once. The source material was PBMCs. The receptors were sampled from a human donor in good health.

V and J are TRBV27 and TRBJ2-2; D ambiguous. Trimming stripped 4 bases from V and 3 bases from J, with 6 bases between. The CDR3 runs to 13 residues. Germline CDR1 MNHEY, CDR2 SMNVEV (reference sequence). The CDR3 DNA follows: TGTGCCAGCAGTTATACGGACACCGGGGAGCTGTTTTTT. It encodes CASSYTDTGELFF.

The chain combines TRBV6-1 with TRBJ2-4; 8 bases fit TRBD2. The ends lost 0 bases at V and 0 bases at J; junction bases unmatched: 1. There are 16 residues in the CDR3. CDR1 and CDR2 from the germline V gene are MNHNS and SASEGT. The CDR3 sequence is CASSEALAGAKNIQYF. The CDR3 region has the DNA TGTGCCAGCAGTGAAGCCCTAGCGGGAGCCAAAAACATTCAGTACTTC.

The rearrangement joins TRBV18 to TRBJ1-1, with D unresolved. The CDR3 runs to 17 residues. Trimming pared 3 bases from V and 0 bases from J, leaving 17 bases between. Germline CDR1 and CDR2: KGHSH and LQKENI. CDR3 sequence: CASSPMEVTVMNTEAFF. Here the CDR3 DNA reads TGTGCCAGCTCACCGATGGAAGTTACAGTGATGAACACTGAAGCTTTCTTT.

The CDR3 coding sequence is TGTGCCAGCAGCGCAGCGGGACAGGGGTTCACTGAAGCTTTCTTT. It yields the protein CASSAAGQGFTEAFF. This rearrangement joins TRBV9 to TRBJ1-1, with 10 bases lining up with TRBD1. The CDR3 runs 15 residues. CDR1 and CDR2 (germline): SGDLS, YYNGEE. Losses at the gene ends were 3 bases for V and 4 bases for J; bases not matched to a gene: 6.

The rearrangement links TRBV6-5 to TRBJ2-5; possibly TRBD2 for D (5 bases). Germline V gene data show CDR1 as MNHEY and CDR2 as SVGAGI. V dropped 5 bases and J dropped 5 bases, with 15 bases sitting between them. CDR3 length equals 14 residues. Here the CDR3 reads CASSTSGIRETQYF. The CDR3 coding sequence is TGTGCCAGCAGTACATCGGGGATTAGGGAGACCCAGTACTTC.

V is TRBV5-4 and J is TRBJ2-7, with 9 bases lining up with TRBD1. There are 15 residues in the CDR3. Germline CDR1 SGHNT, CDR2 YYREEE (reference sequence). Unmatched junction bases numbered 4, after V lost 2 bases and J lost 1 base. CDR3 DNA sequence: TGTGCCAGCAGCTTTGGGGGGACAGGGTCCTACGAGCAGTACTTC. Encoded protein: CASSFGGTGSYEQYF.

This rearrangement joins TRBV5-5 to TRBJ1-2, with 7 bases matching TRBD1. The CDR3 length is 15 residues. Germline V gene lookup returns CDR1 SGHKS and CDR2 YYEKEE (reference sequence). V trimming: 4 bases; J trimming: 0 bases; junction bases outside the gene matches: 6. The CDR3 DNA reads as TGTGCCAGCAGCCAGATACAGGGGCCTAACTATGGCTACACCTTC. Encoded protein: CASSQIQGPNYGYTF. Combining the CDR3 with reference TRBV5-5 and TRBJ1-2 gives the whole variable domain DAGVTQSPTHLIKTRGQQVTLRCSPISGHKSVSWYQQVLGQGPQFIFQYYEKEERGRGNFPDRFSARQFPNYSSELNVNALLLGDSALYLCASSQIQGPNYGYTFGSGTRLTVV.

The rearrangement joins TRBV19 to TRBJ1-5; 9 bases are shared with TRBD1. V shed 4 bases and J 7 bases; nucleotides not matched to a gene: 5. Germline V gene sequence: CDR1 LNHDA, CDR2 SQIVND (reference sequence). The CDR3 runs 14 residues. The CDR3 DNA reads TGTGCCAGTAGTACAACAGGGGGCAGCCAGCCCCAGCATTTT. Its translation: CASSTTGGSQPQHF.

The V and J genes are TRBV7-2 and TRBJ2-5; a possible D gene is TRBD1 (5 bases). With 3 bases removed from V and 3 bases from J, the gap between germline ends came to 20 bases. From germline, CDR1 is SGHTA and CDR2 FQGNSA. The CDR3 is 17 residues long. Here the CDR3 reads CASSLSGYGVGEETQYF. The DNA for the CDR3 is TGTGCCAGCAGCTTGTCGGGCTATGGGGTAGGGGAAGAGACCCAGTACTTC. Full variable domain (missing parts from reference TRBV7-2 and TRBJ2-5): GAGVSQSPSNKVTEKGKDVELRCDPISGHTALYWYRQSLGQGLEFLIYFQGNSAPDKSGLPSDRFSAERTGGSVSTLTIQRTQQEDSAVYLCASSLSGYGVGEETQYFGPGTRLLVL.